The subject of this entry is one T cell receptor beta chain. The antigen remains undetermined. In the same sample, other DNA sequences code for this CDR3. This specimen belongs to a study of cytomegalovirus exposure and HLA in healthy donors. Study background: In an early release, HLA-typed donors contributed 80 million to 95 million unique TCR sequences. Findings and limits, study-wide: A later analysis found TCR association rates differed by HLA locus, highest for DRB1 and lowest for HLA-C. Fewer N-insertions than the roughly 600-donor mean were reportedly shown by an Asian-associated ancestry cluster in a later analysis.

Primers included in the PCR were 60 Vbeta and 13 Jbeta primers. The repertoire was sequenced with immunoSEQ multiplex PCR; TCRdb's copy has only in-frame clones and lacks some. The table lists more than 50,000 clones, 85% to 90% of them singletons. The CDR3 sequence is 16 residues long. Germline V gives CDR1 SGHRS, CDR2 YFSETQ. Germline trimming cut 4 bases from V and 2 bases from J; bases unmatched to any gene: 9. What was sequenced was PBMCs. The rearrangement uses TRBV5-1 and TRBJ1-3; 7 bases agree with TRBD1. This receptor was taken from a female donor in good health and CMV-seronegative. CDR3 sequence reads: CASSPRQGSTGNTIYF. As DNA, the CDR3 is TGCGCCAGCAGCCCTAGACAGGGATCGACTGGAAACACCATATATTTT.